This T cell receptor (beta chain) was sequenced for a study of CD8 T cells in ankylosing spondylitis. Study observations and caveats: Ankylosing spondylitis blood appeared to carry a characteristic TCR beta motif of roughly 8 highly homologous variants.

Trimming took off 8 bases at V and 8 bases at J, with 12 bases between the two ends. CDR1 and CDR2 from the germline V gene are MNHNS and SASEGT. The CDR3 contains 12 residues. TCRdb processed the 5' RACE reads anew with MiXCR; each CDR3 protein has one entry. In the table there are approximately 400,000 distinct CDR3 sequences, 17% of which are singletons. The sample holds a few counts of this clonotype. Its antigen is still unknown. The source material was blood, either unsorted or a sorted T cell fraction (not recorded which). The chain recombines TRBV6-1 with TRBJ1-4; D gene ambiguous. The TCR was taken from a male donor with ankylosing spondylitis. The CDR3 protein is CASLRGEEKLFF. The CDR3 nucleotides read TGTGCCAGCCTACGGGGTGAGGAAAAACTGTTTTTT.